This is a list of T cell receptor beta chains from one sample in a study of cytomegalovirus exposure and HLA in healthy donors. The assay was immunoSEQ multiplex PCR, and TCRdb's table has in-frame clones only and misses some. The data contain 170,000 or so clones, 65% to 80% of them seen just once; the ten biggest clones take up 1.5% to 2%. Sequenced: PBMCs. These receptor sequences come from a woman aged 25 to 39 in good health and CMV-seronegative. Both conserved end residues are part of each CDR3. The D gene is left open where the match is weak. Size values are once, few and many counts, or a class for expanded clones, and some rows have none.

v_call: TRBV28; d_call: .; j_call: TRBJ1-2; clone_size: .; cdr3_aa: CASSFTQRANYGYTF; cdr3_nt: TGTGCCAGCAGTTTTACCCAGCGAGCTAACTATGGCTACACCTTC
v_call: TRBV5-8; d_call: TRBD1; j_call: TRBJ2-7; clone_size: .; cdr3_aa: CASSLDRGGDEQYF; cdr3_nt: TGTGCCAGCAGCTTGGACAGGGGCGGAGACGAGCAGTACTTC
v_call: TRBV7-2; d_call: TRBD1; j_call: TRBJ2-7; clone_size: .; cdr3_aa: CASSRQTGGSSYEQYF; cdr3_nt: TGTGCCAGCAGCCGGCAGACAGGGGGAAGTTCCTACGAGCAGTACTTC
v_call: TRBV14; d_call: .; j_call: TRBJ2-5; clone_size: once; cdr3_aa: CASSQGFVSFQETQYF; cdr3_nt: TGTGCCAGCAGCCAAGGATTCGTGAGCTTCCAAGAGACCCAGTACTTC
v_call: TRBV6-1; d_call: TRBD1; j_call: TRBJ1-2; clone_size: .; cdr3_aa: CASRWTGANYGYTF; cdr3_nt: TGTGCCAGCAGATGGACAGGGGCGAACTATGGCTACACCTTC
v_call: TRBV7-3; d_call: .; j_call: TRBJ1-1; clone_size: .; cdr3_aa: CASSSTPNTEAFF; cdr3_nt: TGTGCCAGCAGCTCGACACCAAACACTGAAGCTTTCTTT
v_call: TRBV5-1; d_call: TRBD1; j_call: TRBJ2-7; clone_size: .; cdr3_aa: CASSFPGTETYEQYF; cdr3_nt: TGCGCCAGCAGTTTTCCCGGGACAGAGACCTACGAGCAGTACTTC
v_call: TRBV27; d_call: TRBD1; j_call: TRBJ2-5; clone_size: few; cdr3_aa: CASSLFSGTGVETQYF; cdr3_nt: TGTGCCAGCAGTTTATTCTCCGGGACAGGGGTAGAGACCCAGTACTTC
v_call: TRBV28; d_call: .; j_call: TRBJ2-7; clone_size: .; cdr3_aa: CASSSRSYEQYF; cdr3_nt: TGTGCCAGCAGTTCGCGGAGCTACGAGCAGTACTTC
v_call: TRBV18; d_call: .; j_call: TRBJ2-3; clone_size: .; cdr3_aa: CASSPMRVADTQYF; cdr3_nt: TGTGCCAGCTCACCTATGAGGGTTGCAGATACGCAGTATTTT
v_call: TRBV2; d_call: .; j_call: TRBJ1-5; clone_size: .; cdr3_aa: CASYRDLGNQPQHF; cdr3_nt: TGTGCCAGCTACAGGGATTTAGGCAATCAGCCCCAGCATTTT
v_call: TRBV27; d_call: TRBD1; j_call: TRBJ1-2; clone_size: .; cdr3_aa: CAGTATGGERNGYTF; cdr3_nt: TGTGCCGGCACCGCGACAGGGGGCGAGAGGAATGGCTACACCTTC
v_call: TRBV2; d_call: TRBD1; j_call: TRBJ2-7; clone_size: few; cdr3_aa: CASSDQGTGFSEQYF; cdr3_nt: TGTGCCAGCAGTGACCAGGGGACAGGGTTCTCCGAGCAGTACTTC
v_call: TRBV4-1; d_call: TRBD2; j_call: TRBJ2-3; clone_size: .; cdr3_aa: CASSQDLRGTSGGPDTQYF; cdr3_nt: TGCGCCAGCAGCCAAGATCTTCGGGGGACTAGCGGGGGGCCAGATACGCAGTATTTT
v_call: TRBV7-9; d_call: .; j_call: TRBJ2-7; clone_size: .; cdr3_aa: CASSLASQRTPNYEQYF; cdr3_nt: TGTGCCAGCAGCTTAGCGTCCCAGAGGACACCTAACTACGAGCAGTACTTC
v_call: TRBV30; d_call: TRBD1; j_call: TRBJ2-7; clone_size: .; cdr3_aa: CAWSGWQGAYEQYF; cdr3_nt: TGTGCCTGGAGTGGTTGGCAGGGGGCCTACGAGCAGTACTTC
v_call: TRBV6-1; d_call: TRBD1; j_call: TRBJ2-1; clone_size: .; cdr3_aa: CASSERGQTYNEQFF; cdr3_nt: TGTGCCAGCAGTGAAAGGGGGCAAACCTACAATGAGCAGTTCTTC
v_call: TRBV4-2; d_call: .; j_call: TRBJ2-1; clone_size: .; cdr3_aa: CASSRRGPSSYNEQFF; cdr3_nt: TGTGCCAGCAGCCGGCGGGGGCCCAGCTCCTACAATGAGCAGTTCTTC
v_call: TRBV7-7; d_call: TRBD2; j_call: TRBJ2-5; clone_size: .; cdr3_aa: CASSLGLAGDYETQYF; cdr3_nt: TGTGCTAGCAGCCTAGGACTAGCGGGGGATTACGAGACCCAGTACTTC
v_call: TRBV2; d_call: TRBD2; j_call: TRBJ2-7; clone_size: few; cdr3_aa: CASSEGLGGEQYF; cdr3_nt: TGTGCCAGCAGTGAGGGACTAGGGGGCGAGCAGTACTTC
v_call: TRBV27; d_call: TRBD2; j_call: TRBJ2-3; clone_size: .; cdr3_aa: CASSLGGGSTDTQYF; cdr3_nt: TGTGCCAGCAGTTTAGGGGGGGGAAGCACAGATACGCAGTATTTT
v_call: TRBV6-5; d_call: .; j_call: TRBJ1-1; clone_size: .; cdr3_aa: CASSEQGPLTEAFF; cdr3_nt: TGTGCCAGCAGTGAACAGGGACCCCTCACTGAAGCTTTCTTT
v_call: TRBV19; d_call: .; j_call: TRBJ1-1; clone_size: .; cdr3_aa: CASSTRGTEAFF; cdr3_nt: TGTGCCAGTAGTACACGGGGAACTGAAGCTTTCTTT
v_call: TRBV5-1; d_call: .; j_call: TRBJ2-3; clone_size: .; cdr3_aa: CASSSTRGSTDTQYF; cdr3_nt: TGCGCCAGCAGCTCCACCCGGGGAAGCACAGATACGCAGTATTTT
v_call: TRBV7-8; d_call: .; j_call: TRBJ2-7; clone_size: .; cdr3_aa: CASSLARRGSSYEQYF; cdr3_nt: TGTGCCAGCAGCTTAGCCAGACGGGGGAGCTCCTACGAGCAGTACTTC
v_call: TRBV5-1; d_call: .; j_call: TRBJ2-6; clone_size: .; cdr3_aa: CASTLTGSQGANVLTF; cdr3_nt: TGCGCCAGCACCCTGACAGGATCTCAGGGGGCCAACGTCCTGACTTTC
v_call: TRBV29-1; d_call: .; j_call: TRBJ1-2; clone_size: .; cdr3_aa: CSVEPRGAYGYPF; cdr3_nt: TGCAGCGTTGAACCTCGGGGTGCCTATGGCTACCCCTTC
v_call: TRBV30; d_call: .; j_call: TRBJ1-5; clone_size: .; cdr3_aa: CAWGAGDSNQPQHF; cdr3_nt: TGTGCCTGGGGGGCAGGGGATAGCAATCAGCCCCAGCATTTT